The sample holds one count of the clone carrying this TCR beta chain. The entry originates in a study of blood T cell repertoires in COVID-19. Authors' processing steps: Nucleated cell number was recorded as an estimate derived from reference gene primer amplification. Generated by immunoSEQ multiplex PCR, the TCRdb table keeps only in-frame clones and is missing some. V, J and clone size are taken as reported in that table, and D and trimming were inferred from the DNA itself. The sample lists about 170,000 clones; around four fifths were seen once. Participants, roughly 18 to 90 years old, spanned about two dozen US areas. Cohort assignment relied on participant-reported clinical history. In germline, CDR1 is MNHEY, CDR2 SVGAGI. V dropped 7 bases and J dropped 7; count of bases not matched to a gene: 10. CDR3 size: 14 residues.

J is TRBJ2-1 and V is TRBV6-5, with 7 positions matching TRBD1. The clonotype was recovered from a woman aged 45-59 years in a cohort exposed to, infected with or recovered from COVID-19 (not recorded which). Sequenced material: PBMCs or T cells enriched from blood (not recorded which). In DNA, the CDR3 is TGTGCCAGCACCCCTCATTTGGACAGGAATGAGCAGTTCTTC. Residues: CASTPHLDRNEQFF.